This T cell receptor beta chain was recovered during a study of T cell responses to AZD1222 COVID-19 vaccine. About the research overall: Second-dose recipients at about 4 or about 12 weeks were treated as one pooled group.

To note about this clone: No antigen is known for it.

Points from the study as a whole: Across spike, vaccine-associated CD4 TCRs were found, dominant at 160-218 and 743-854. Close to half of all spike-specific TCRs reportedly target regions of the variants that are unmutated.

Profiling relied on immunoSEQ multiplex PCR, and the TCRdb table lists in-frame clones only, not all of them. This table has roughly 120,000 clones, around 87% appearing once. The CDR3 totals 16 residues. J was trimmed by 7 bases and V by 5 bases; bases with no gene match: 16. The germline gives CDR1 MNHEY, CDR2 SMNVEV (reference sequence). This sequence was found in an adult in good health. Specimen: peripheral blood, collected on day 0 of AZD1222 vaccination. The rearrangement joins TRBV27 to TRBJ2-7; 8 nucleotides agree with TRBD1. DNA for the CDR3: TGTGCCAGCAGTCCCTATAGCGCGACAGGGGAGAAGGAGCAGTACTTC. Encoded protein: CASSPYSATGEKEQYF.